A selection of T cell receptor beta chains follows, all from one sample in a study of blood T cell repertoires in COVID-19. The data were produced by immunoSEQ multiplex PCR, yet TCRdb's version contains in-frame clones alone and is incomplete. Here the sample spans 220,000 or so clones, approximately 78% being singletons. The source material was peripheral blood. The receptor source for this set is a woman older than 75 with COVID-19, enrolled during active disease. CDR3s include the opening cysteine and the closing phenylalanine or tryptophan. The D gene is left open where the match is weak. Part of the rows lack a size; the others show once, few, many or a class for expanded clones.

clone size	V gene	D gene	J gene	CDR3 protein	CDR3 DNA
few	TRBV6-2/TRBV6-3	TRBD1	TRBJ1-5	CASSGRGRGFQPQHF	TGTGCCAGCAGTGGCAGGGGGCGAGGCTTTCAGCCCCAGCATTTT
NA	TRBV6-5	TRBD1	TRBJ2-1	CATTQGPLLNEQFF	TGTGCCACGACACAGGGGCCCCTACTCAATGAGCAGTTCTTC
NA	TRBV5-1	TRBD1	TRBJ1-1	CASSFRTGGDSAAEAFF	TGCGCCAGCAGCTTCCGGACAGGGGGGGACTCGGCCGCTGAAGCTTTCTTT
NA	TRBV28	TRBD1	TRBJ1-5	CASSRDRAITQPQHF	TGTGCCAGCAGTAGGGACAGGGCGATTACTCAGCCCCAGCATTTT
NA	TRBV6-6	NA	TRBJ1-2	CASSVSETAPYGYTF	TGTGCCAGCTCCGTTAGCGAGACGGCACCGTATGGCTACACCTTC
NA	TRBV6-5	TRBD2	TRBJ2-3	CAAVPSGRDADTQYF	TGTGCCGCCGTCCCGAGCGGGAGGGACGCAGATACGCAGTATTTT
NA	TRBV3-1/TRBV3-2	NA	TRBJ1-1	CASSQGEGGTEAFF	TGTGCCAGCAGCCAAGGAGAGGGAGGCACTGAAGCTTTCTTT
NA	TRBV7-8	TRBD1	TRBJ1-3	CASRGQGFSSGNTIYF	TGTGCCAGCAGGGGACAGGGCTTTAGCTCTGGAAACACCATATATTTT
NA	TRBV10-3	TRBD1	TRBJ2-3	CATTNGQGATDTQYF	TGTGCCACCACCAACGGACAGGGAGCTACAGATACGCAGTATTTT
NA	TRBV7-9	TRBD1	TRBJ2-4	CASSGDRGYIQYF	TGTGCCAGCAGCGGGGACAGGGGCTACATTCAGTACTTC
few	TRBV27	TRBD1	TRBJ2-7	CASKSGQELRNEQYF	TGTGCCAGCAAATCAGGACAGGAATTACGGAACGAGCAGTACTTC
once	TRBV20-1	TRBD2	TRBJ2-1	CSASQLAGGWESYNEQFF	TGCAGTGCTAGTCAGCTAGCGGGAGGGTGGGAATCCTACAATGAGCAGTTCTTC
NA	TRBV30	NA	TRBJ2-7	CAWSRQVGEQYF	TGTGCCTGGAGTAGGCAGGTCGGCGAGCAGTACTTC
few	TRBV28	NA	TRBJ2-1	CASIREVGWEQFF	TGTGCCAGCATCAGGGAAGTGGGCTGGGAGCAGTTCTTC
NA	TRBV7-8	NA	TRBJ1-4	CASSYRGFGGEKLFF	TGTGCCAGCAGCTATAGAGGCTTTGGAGGAGAAAAACTGTTTTTT
NA	TRBV27	NA	TRBJ1-5	CASSLGQGRPQHF	TGTGCCAGCAGTTTGGGTCAGGGTAGGCCCCAGCATTTT
few	TRBV20-1	NA	TRBJ2-7	CSARRDYEQYF	TGCAGTGCGCGCCGGGACTACGAGCAGTACTTC
NA	TRBV5-1	NA	TRBJ1-3	CASSSEGQRSGNTIYF	TGCGCCAGCAGCTCAGAGGGACAACGTTCTGGAAACACCATATATTTT
NA	TRBV27	NA	TRBJ1-1	CASSLEGAGTEAFF	TGTGCCAGCAGTTTAGAAGGGGCAGGCACTGAAGCTTTCTTT
NA	TRBV18	NA	TRBJ2-1	CASSPRTGKYNEQFF	TGTGCCAGCTCACCACGGACTGGCAAATACAATGAGCAGTTCTTC
NA	TRBV6-5	NA	TRBJ1-5	CASSYSYQEGSQPQHF	TGTGCCAGCAGTTACTCGTATCAGGAGGGTAGTCAGCCCCAGCATTTT
NA	TRBV27	TRBD2	TRBJ2-1	CASSHQREAKQFF	TGTGCCAGCTCTCACCAGCGGGAGGCCAAGCAGTTCTTC
once	TRBV7-8	TRBD1	TRBJ1-1	CASSSRDRLNTEAFF	TGTGCCAGCAGCTCCCGGGACAGGTTGAACACTGAAGCTTTCTTT
NA	TRBV7-9	NA	TRBJ2-2	CASSSYGSTGDITGELFF	TGTGCCAGCAGCTCATACGGGTCAACGGGAGACATCACCGGGGAGCTGTTTTTT
NA	TRBV24-1	NA	TRBJ2-3	CAVGRGTDTQYF	TGTGCCGTGGGCCGAGGGACAGATACGCAGTATTTT
once	TRBV4-1	TRBD1	TRBJ1-5	CASSQATGGSGNQPQHF	TGCGCCAGCAGCCAAGCAACAGGGGGCTCGGGCAATCAGCCCCAGCATTTT
NA	TRBV11-1	TRBD1	TRBJ1-1	CASRLQGGTEAFF	TGTGCCAGCAGGCTACAGGGGGGCACTGAAGCTTTCTTT
once	TRBV5-4	NA	TRBJ1-2	CASSLGTGYGYTF	TGTGCCAGCAGCTTGGGTACAGGGTATGGCTACACCTTC
NA	TRBV6-5	NA	TRBJ1-2	CASSSPSRGGYTF	TGTGCCAGCAGTTCCCCCTCGCGGGGTGGCTACACCTTC